This T cell receptor beta chain was identified during a study of T cells in Graves' hyperthyroidism and ophthalmopathy. The investigators amplified TCR beta CDR3 regions from RNA transcripts. The primer set for the first-round RT-PCR of the TCR CDR3 was HTBI. Using its own MiXCR run on the multiplex PCR reads, TCRdb lists one record per CDR3 protein. The sample holds 660,000 or so distinct CDR3 sequences, roughly 20% seen once. Worth noting for this clonotype: Its antigen remains unknown.

Findings of the study overall: Ophthalmopathy prediction by the model preceded onset by a median about 6.3 months.

PBMCs were obtained from 9 to 10 ml fresh peripheral blood. This CDR3 is 13 amino acids long. Germline-derived CDR1 and CDR2 are GTSNPN and SVGIG (reference sequence). J lost 6 bases, V lost 6 bases, and 8 bases had no gene match. The receptor was derived from a man aged 25 to 40 with Graves' ophthalmopathy. This sequence joins TRBV30 and TRBJ1-5, with 7 bases aligning to TRBD1. Material for sequencing was blood. CDR3 sequence reads: CACDRAEGQPQHF. The CDR3 nucleotides are TGTGCCTGCGACAGGGCAGAAGGTCAGCCCCAGCATTTT. Full variable domain (rest looked up from reference TRBV30 and TRBJ1-5): SQTIHQWPATLVQPVGSPLSLECTVEGTSNPNLYWYRQAAGRGLQLLFYSVGIGQISSEVPQNLSASRPQDRQFILSSKKLLLSDSGFYLCACDRAEGQPQHFGDGTRLSIL.